The 25 T cell receptor beta chains given below trace back to one sample, sequenced in a study of blood T cell repertoires in COVID-19. Produced via immunoSEQ multiplex PCR; TCRdb's table is partial and in-frame only. Of a few hundred thousand clones listed, approximately 86% were seen once; the top ten hold 8.5% to 10%. The sequenced material came from peripheral blood. The receptors shown here come from a man in his forties or fifties who had recovered from COVID-19.

A single count supports this clone. The rearrangement links TRBV7-8 to TRBJ2-2; 8 positions agree with TRBD2. The CDR3 contains 18 residues. Germline CDR1 and CDR2: SGHVS and FQNEAQ. J was trimmed by 9 bases and V by 2 bases; bases with no gene match: 17. In nucleotides, the CDR3 is TGTGCCAGCAGCTTATCCGGACTAGCCCACGCAGTCCACCGGGAGCTGTTTTTT. Encoded protein: CASSLSGLAHAVHRELFF.

The V call is TRBV15, the J call TRBJ2-3, with 10 bases matching TRBD2. Looked up from germline, CDR1 is LNHNV and CDR2 is YYDKDF (reference sequence). With V trimmed by 1 base and J by 3 bases, 7 bases remained unmatched. The CDR3 is 17 amino acids. CDR3 region: CATSRGAGGPGTDTQYF. CDR3 DNA sequence: TGTGCCACCAGCAGAGGAGCGGGAGGGCCGGGAACAGATACGCAGTATTTT. Looking up the rest from reference TRBV15 and TRBJ2-3 gives the full variable domain: DAMVIQNPRYQVTQFGKPVTLSCSQTLNHNVMYWYQQKSSQAPKLLFHYYDKDFNNEADTPDNFQSRRPNTSFCFLDIRSPGLGDTAMYLCATSRGAGGPGTDTQYFGPGTRLTVL.

This clone was seen once. The genes are TRBV27 and TRBJ1-1; D remains unclear. With 7 bases removed from V and 7 bases from J, the gap between germline ends came to 16 bases. Looked up from germline, CDR1 is MNHEY and CDR2 is SMNVEV (reference sequence). The CDR3 has 13 amino acids. CDR3 loop: CASTAWPRGEAFF. The CDR3 nucleotides are TGTGCCAGCACCGCCTGGCCGCGGGGTGAAGCTTTCTTT.

V and J are TRBV2 and TRBJ2-1; 10 bases fit TRBD1. Germline V CDR1 and CDR2: SNHLY, FYNNEI. J was trimmed by 15 bases and V by 5 bases; bases with no gene match: 1. The CDR3 has 10 amino acids. Written as DNA, the CDR3 is TGTGCCAGCAGTAGGGACAGGGGGTTCTTC. Encoded protein: CASSRDRGFF.

The chain links TRBV30 to TRBJ2-2; D possibly corresponds to TRBD2 (6 bases). CDR1 is GTSNPN and CDR2 is SVGIG in the germline V gene (reference sequence). This CDR3 region has 15 residues. The V end lost 1 base, the J end lost 1 base, and 10 bases lay between the germline ends. The CDR3 DNA sequence: TGTGCCTGGAGTGATCTAGCGAGGAACACCGGGGAGCTGTTTTTT. Protein sequence: CAWSDLARNTGELFF.

The CDR3 reads CASGSPPGRGYNSPLHF. CDR3 in DNA: TGTGCTAGTGGTTCCCCCCCAGGCAGGGGGTATAATTCACCCCTCCACTTT. This chain connects TRBV12-5 to TRBJ1-6, with 7 nucleotides matching TRBD1. Germline CDR1 is LGHNT and CDR2 is FRNRAP. The V gene end was trimmed by 4 bases and the J gene end by 4 bases; junction bases not matched to a gene: 10. The CDR3 is made up of 17 amino acids. Supplemented by reference TRBV12-5 and TRBJ1-6, the full variable domain reads DARVTQTPRHKVTEMGQEVTMRCQPILGHNTVFWYRQTMMQGLELLAYFRNRAPLDDSGMPKDRFSAEMPDATLATLKIQPSEPRDSAVYFCASGSPPGRGYNSPLHFGNGTRLTVT.

The chain links TRBV7-2 to TRBJ2-2; tentatively, D is TRBD2 (6 bases). The V gene's germline CDR1 is SGHTA and CDR2 FQGNSA. The CDR3 covers 16 residues. The V end was cut by 5 bases, the J end by 1 base, with 14 bases between. Written as DNA, the CDR3 is TGTGCCAGCAGCGTCGTTAGCGGCCTGAACACCGGGGAGCTGTTTTTT. It translates to CASSVVSGLNTGELFF. Drawing the rest from reference TRBV7-2 and TRBJ2-2, the complete variable domain is GAGVSQSPSNKVTEKGKDVELRCDPISGHTALYWYRQSLGQGLEFLIYFQGNSAPDKSGLPSDRFSAERTGGSVSTLTIQRTQQEDSAVYLCASSVVSGLNTGELFFGEGSRLTVL.

CDR3 sequence reads: CARSPIGAGGIYEQYF. CDR3 nucleotide sequence: TGTGCCAGAAGCCCCATCGGAGCGGGAGGGATTTACGAGCAGTACTTC. The rearrangement links TRBV7-5 to TRBJ2-7; the tabulated D call, TRBD2, remains unverified against the DNA. TRBV7-5 is recorded as a pseudogene. The CDR3 runs 16 residues.

The rearrangement joins TRBV6-2 or TRBV6-3 to TRBJ2-7, with a possible D match to TRBD1 (5 bases). V was clipped by 2 bases and J by 3 bases, with 11 bases between them. The germline V gene has CDR1 MNHEY and CDR2 SVGEGT. CDR3 size: 14 residues. CDR3 loop: CASSYLLQDYEQYF. Written as DNA, the CDR3 is TGTGCCAGCAGTTACCTTCTACAGGACTACGAGCAGTACTTC.

This clone was seen only a few times. This chain links TRBV7-9 with TRBJ1-5, with TRBD1 matching 7 bases. This CDR3 spans 16 amino acids. With V trimmed by 2 bases and J by 2 bases, 6 bases remained unmatched. CDR1 is SEHNR, CDR2 FQNEAQ, per germline (reference sequence). The CDR3 here is CASSLITGAGNQPQHF. The CDR3 DNA reads as TGTGCCAGCAGCTTAATCACAGGGGCGGGCAATCAGCCCCAGCATTTT.

The chain recombines TRBV4-1 with TRBJ2-3, with TRBD2 as a possible D gene (6 bases). Per the germline V gene, CDR1 is MGHRA and CDR2 is YSYEKL. This CDR3 spans 15 amino acids. Trimming left V 1 base short and J 5 bases short, with 13 bases between. The CDR3 DNA follows: TGCGCCAGCAGCCAAGGGGGGACTCCCGGAGATACGCAGTATTTT. Residues: CASSQGGTPGDTQYF.

The chain employs TRBV30 and TRBJ1-2; no reliable D call. V shed 7 bases and J shed 4 bases, with 16 bases lying between them. The CDR3 has 13 amino acids. Germline lookup yields CDR1 GTSNPN and CDR2 SVGIG (reference sequence). The CDR3 region is CASTTLVVYGYTF. The CDR3 DNA sequence: TGTGCCTCCACAACCCTTGTGGTCTATGGCTACACCTTC.

The chain is built from TRBV7-8 and TRBJ1-5; D is undetermined. Germline CDR1 is SGHVS and CDR2 is FQNEAQ. This CDR3 is 15 amino acids long. Trimming removed 1 base at V and 3 bases at J, with 10 bases between. The CDR3 protein is CASSLVGRHNQPQHF. DNA for the CDR3: TGTGCCAGCAGCTTAGTTGGGAGACACAATCAGCCCCAGCATTTT.

The rearrangement joins TRBV5-5 to TRBJ2-2; possible D gene TRBD1, 6 bases. The ends were cut back, 4 bases at V and 0 bases at J, with 22 bases in the middle. Germline CDR1 is SGHKS and CDR2 is YYEKEE (reference sequence). The CDR3 is made up of 19 amino acids. CDR3 residues: CASSHTAGTISPNTGELFF. CDR3 coding DNA: TGTGCCAGCAGCCATACTGCCGGGACAATTAGCCCGAACACCGGGGAGCTGTTTTTT.

The chain recombines TRBV2 with TRBJ1-6, with D unclear. This CDR3 spans 12 amino acids. The germline CDR1 and CDR2 sequences are SNHLY and FYNNEI. Trimming left V 8 bases short and J 6 bases short, with 8 bases between. CDR3 coding DNA: TGTGCCAGCGTTGAGGGTAATTCACCCCTCCACTTT. Residues: CASVEGNSPLHF.

This clone was found a few times. This sequence joins TRBV7-8 and TRBJ1-1; 7 positions match TRBD1. The germline V gene encodes CDR1 SGHVS and CDR2 FQNEAQ. Unmatched junction bases numbered 9, after V lost 5 bases and J lost 6 bases. The length of the CDR3 is 14 residues. The CDR3, as DNA: TGTGCCAGCAGCCTAGGGGGCGGCCCGTCTGAAGCTTTCTTT. Translated: CASSLGGGPSEAFF.

V is TRBV10-3 and J is TRBJ2-3; TRBD1 matches 9 bases. Trimming removed 2 bases from V and 6 bases from J; junction bases left unmatched: 6. There are 15 residues in the CDR3. Germline CDR1 reads ENHRY; CDR2 reads SYGVKD. CDR3 in DNA: TGTGCCATCAGTGAGGGGGACAGGGAGCCGGATACGCAGTATTTT. Protein product: CAISEGDREPDTQYF.

This clone was observed once. The chain couples TRBV3-1 (or the pseudogene TRBV3-2) to TRBJ1-1; TRBD1 might be the D (5 bases). Between the trimmed V and J ends, which lost 1 base and 0 bases, there was a span of 6 bases. CDR1 and CDR2 (germline): LGHDT, YNNKEL (reference sequence). The CDR3 is 14 residues long. CDR3 in amino acids: CASSQGGVNTEAFF. The CDR3 nucleotides read TGTGCCAGCAGCCAAGGGGGGGTGAACACTGAAGCTTTCTTT.

The chain joins TRBV5-4 to TRBJ2-7; 9 nucleotides agree with TRBD2. Germline V gene data show CDR1 as SGHNT and CDR2 as YYREEE (reference sequence). The CDR3 is 16 amino acids. The junction had 13 bases not matched to a gene; V was cut back by 0 bases and J by 9 bases. CDR3 residues: CASSLVGSGGKLRQYF. CDR3 in DNA: TGTGCCAGCAGCTTGGTGGGGAGCGGGGGGAAGCTAAGGCAGTACTTC.

The chain joins TRBV19 to TRBJ1-1; TRBD1 matches 7 bases. The V and J ends lost 3 bases and 3 bases, in that order; junction bases with no gene match: 1. Germline CDR1 reads LNHDA; CDR2 reads SQIVND (reference sequence). There are 13 residues in the CDR3. In DNA, the CDR3 is TGTGCCAGTAGTATCGACAGGGACACTGAAGCTTTCTTT. The encoded protein is CASSIDRDTEAFF.

This rearrangement joins TRBV27 to TRBJ1-6; unclear D gene. Trimming left V 2 bases short and J 10 bases short, with 12 bases between. This CDR3 has 14 residues. Per the germline V gene, CDR1 is MNHEY and CDR2 is SMNVEV (reference sequence). CDR3: CASSLPGLRSPLHF. The CDR3 coding sequence is TGTGCCAGCAGTTTACCCGGGTTAAGGTCACCCCTCCACTTT.

V usage is TRBV28 and J usage is TRBJ2-6; possible D gene TRBD2, 5 bases. The CDR3 totals 16 residues. Trimming cost V 9 bases and J 4 bases, with 19 bases left between them. Germline V gene data show CDR1 as MDHEN and CDR2 as SYDVKM. The CDR3 coding sequence is TGTGCCAGTGATCGCGGGTCACCGGGGGGGGCCAACGTCCTGACTTTC. Translation gives CASDRGSPGGANVLTF.

This chain uses TRBV7-7 with TRBJ2-1, with D possibly TRBD2 on 6 matching bases. The CDR3 is 13 amino acids. With 5 bases removed from V and 10 bases from J, the gap between germline ends came to 15 bases. Germline V gene lookup returns CDR1 SSHAT and CDR2 FNYEAQ (reference sequence). Here the CDR3 DNA reads TGTGCCAGCAGCACCCGACCCGGAGGGGAGCAGTTCTTC. Amino acids: CASSTRPGGEQFF. Based on the CDR3 plus reference TRBV7-7 and TRBJ2-1, the full variable domain is GAGVSQSPRYKVTKRGQDVTLRCDPISSHATLYWYQQALGQGPEFLTYFNYEAQPDKSGLPSDRFSAERPEGSISTLTIQRTEQRDSAMYRCASSTRPGGEQFFGPGTRLTVL.

The V gene is TRBV7-9, the J gene TRBJ1-4; the match to TRBD1 covers 11 bases. The CDR3 is 14 residues long. CDR1 is SEHNR, CDR2 FQNEAQ, per germline (reference sequence). Losses at the gene ends were 7 bases for V and 8 bases for J; bases not matched to a gene: 6. The chain's CDR3 is CASTRTGGAEKLFF. The CDR3 DNA follows: TGTGCCAGCACGCGGACAGGGGGCGCGGAAAAACTGTTTTTT.

This clone came up many times. This chain connects TRBV27 to TRBJ1-1; the D is unclear. Trimming took off 0 bases at V and 4 bases at J, with 21 bases between the two ends. CDR3 length: 18 residues. CDR1 is MNHEY and CDR2 is SMNVEV in the germline V gene (reference sequence). CDR3 sequence: CASSLSRAGGRRGTEAFF. The CDR3 nucleotides read TGTGCCAGCAGTTTATCGCGCGCGGGCGGACGGCGGGGCACTGAAGCTTTCTTT.